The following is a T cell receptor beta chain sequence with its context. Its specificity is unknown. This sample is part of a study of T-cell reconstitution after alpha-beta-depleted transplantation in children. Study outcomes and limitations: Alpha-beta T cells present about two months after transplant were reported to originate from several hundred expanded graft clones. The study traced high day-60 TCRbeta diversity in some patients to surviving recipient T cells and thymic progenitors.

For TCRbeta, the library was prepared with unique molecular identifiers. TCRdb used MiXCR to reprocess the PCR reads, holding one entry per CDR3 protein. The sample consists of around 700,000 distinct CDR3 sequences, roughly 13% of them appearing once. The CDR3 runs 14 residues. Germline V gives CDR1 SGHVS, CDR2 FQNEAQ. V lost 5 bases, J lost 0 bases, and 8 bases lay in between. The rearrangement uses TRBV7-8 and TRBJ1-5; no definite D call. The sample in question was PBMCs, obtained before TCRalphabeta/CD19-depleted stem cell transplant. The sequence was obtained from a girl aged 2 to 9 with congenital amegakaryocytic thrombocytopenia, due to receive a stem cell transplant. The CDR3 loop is CASSPNPSNQPQHF. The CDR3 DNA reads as TGTGCCAGCAGCCCAAACCCTAGCAATCAGCCCCAGCATTTT.